This T cell receptor beta chain was identified in a study of a mutant IDH1 vaccine in newly diagnosed glioma. Study at large: Vaccine dosing followed radiotherapy by 4-6 weeks, or accompanied temozolomide cycles. Patients had received radiotherapy, temozolomide, or both previously, most receiving both. Overall study findings and caveats: There were vaccine-induced immune responses in 90% to 95% of the patients.

Germline trimming cut 5 bases from V and 9 bases from J; bases unmatched to any gene: 3. The germline gives CDR1 SGHAT, CDR2 FQDESV (reference sequence). CDR3 length equals 12 residues. Data came from immunoSEQ multiplex PCR; TCRdb stores just in-frame clones and leaves some out. The table records roughly 51,000 clones, 82% of them present only once. Specified time point: week 5, during vaccination. The investigators gave 300 ug of mutant IDH1 20-mer peptide in each vaccine dose, together with topical imiquimod. The donors' diagnosis was new WHO grade 3 or 4 astrocytoma that was IDH1-mutant and ATRX-lost. Points on this clone: What it binds is unknown.

This chain joins TRBV11-1 and TRBJ2-2; TRBD2 matches at 7 bases. This TCR came from a woman aged 18-29 years with glioma. Some clones in this sample may be carry-over from other donors' samples. The sequences come from PBMCs, collected from a glioma patient whose treatment included an IDH1 peptide vaccine. CDR3 nucleotide sequence: TGTGCCAGCAGCCCGACTAGCCGGGAGCTGTTTTTT. This codes for CASSPTSRELFF.